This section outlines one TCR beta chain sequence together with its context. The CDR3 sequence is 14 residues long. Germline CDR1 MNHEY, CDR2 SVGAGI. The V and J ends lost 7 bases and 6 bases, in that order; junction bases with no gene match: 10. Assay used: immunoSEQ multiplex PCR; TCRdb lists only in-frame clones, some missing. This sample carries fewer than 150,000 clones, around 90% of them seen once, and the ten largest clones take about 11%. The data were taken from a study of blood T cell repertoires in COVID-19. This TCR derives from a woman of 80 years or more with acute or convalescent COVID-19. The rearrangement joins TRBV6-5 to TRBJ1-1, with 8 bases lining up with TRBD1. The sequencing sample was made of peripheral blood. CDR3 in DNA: TGTGCCAGCAACCCAGGACAGGGCTGGGCTGAAGCTTTCTTT. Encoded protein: CASNPGQGWAEAFF.